This T cell receptor beta chain was sequenced for a study of T cell clonotyping in hematopoietic cell transplantation. Overall study findings and caveats: CD4 and CD8 repertoire contributions could not be separated without sorting.

This table comes from immunoSEQ multiplex PCR, and its TCRdb copy is limited to in-frame clones, with some not included. The sample has a few thousand clones, 55% to 75% seen once; the top ten hold 8.5%. CDR3 length equals 13 residues. V lost 0 bases and J lost 5, with 7 bases in between. Germline-derived CDR1 and CDR2 are MRHNA and SNTAGT. Turning to this clone: Antigen specificity is unknown.

This chain links TRBV6-4 with TRBJ1-1; D gene ambiguous. The sequence was collected from a male patient between 60 and 69 years old who had an allogeneic stem cell transplant, so the T cells may come from the graft donor. Some clones in this sample may be carry-over from other donors' samples. This sample comprised PBMCs, obtained 100 days after allogeneic stem cell transplant. CDR3 sequence: CASSDSKGTEAFF. CDR3 DNA: TGTGCCAGCAGTGACTCTAAAGGTACTGAAGCTTTCTTT.